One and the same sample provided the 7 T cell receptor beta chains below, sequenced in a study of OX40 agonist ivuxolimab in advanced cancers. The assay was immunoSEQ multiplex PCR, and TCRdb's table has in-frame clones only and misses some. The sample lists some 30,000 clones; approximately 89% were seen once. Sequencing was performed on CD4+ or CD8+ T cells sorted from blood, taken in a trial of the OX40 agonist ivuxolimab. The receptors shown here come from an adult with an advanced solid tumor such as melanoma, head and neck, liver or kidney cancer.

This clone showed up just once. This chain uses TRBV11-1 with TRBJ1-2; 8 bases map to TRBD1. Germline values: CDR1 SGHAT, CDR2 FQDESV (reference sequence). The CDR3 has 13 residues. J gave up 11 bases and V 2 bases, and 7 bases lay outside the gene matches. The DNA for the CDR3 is TGTGCCAGCAGCTTACAGAGGACAGGGCAATACACCTTC. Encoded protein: CASSLQRTGQYTF.

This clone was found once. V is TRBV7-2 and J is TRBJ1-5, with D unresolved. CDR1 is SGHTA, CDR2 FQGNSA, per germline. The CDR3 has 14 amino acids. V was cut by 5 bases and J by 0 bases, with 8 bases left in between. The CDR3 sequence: CASSPDNSNQPQHF. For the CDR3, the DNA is TGTGCCAGCAGCCCAGACAATAGCAATCAGCCCCAGCATTTT.

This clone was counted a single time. The CDR3 is CASLRDLGTGELFF. CDR3 in DNA: TGCGCCAGCCTTCGGGATCTAGGGACCGGGGAGCTGTTTTTT. The rearrangement uses TRBV5-1 and TRBJ2-2; the D gene is possibly TRBD2 (5 bases). The germline gives CDR1 SGHRS, CDR2 YFSETQ. This CDR3 region has 14 residues. Trimming left V 7 bases short and J 5 bases short, with 15 bases between.

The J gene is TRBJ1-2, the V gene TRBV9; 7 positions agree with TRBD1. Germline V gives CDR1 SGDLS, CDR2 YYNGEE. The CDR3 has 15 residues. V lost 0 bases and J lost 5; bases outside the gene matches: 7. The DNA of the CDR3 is TGTGCCAGCAGCGTAGGACAGGGATCGAATTATGGCTACACCTTC. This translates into CASSVGQGSNYGYTF.

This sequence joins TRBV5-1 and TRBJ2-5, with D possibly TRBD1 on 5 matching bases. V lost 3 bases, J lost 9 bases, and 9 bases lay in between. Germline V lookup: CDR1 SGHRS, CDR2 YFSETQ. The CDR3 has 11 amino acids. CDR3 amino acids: CASSSQASQYF. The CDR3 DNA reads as TGCGCCAGCAGCTCACAGGCTTCCCAGTACTTC.

CDR3 nucleotides: TGTGCCAGCAGTCAGGGAGGGGAGACCCAGTACTTC. Translation: CASSQGGETQYF. This sequence joins TRBV2 and TRBJ2-5, with 7 positions matching TRBD2. The V gene end was trimmed by 5 bases and the J gene end by 5 bases; junction bases not matched to a gene: 2. The CDR3 totals 12 residues. Germline V lookup: CDR1 SNHLY, CDR2 FYNNEI.

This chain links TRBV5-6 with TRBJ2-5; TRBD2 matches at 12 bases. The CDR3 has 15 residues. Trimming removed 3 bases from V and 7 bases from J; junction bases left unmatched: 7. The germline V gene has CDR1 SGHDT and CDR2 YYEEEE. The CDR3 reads CASSSPLAGGGTQYF. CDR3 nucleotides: TGTGCCAGCAGCTCACCCCTAGCGGGAGGGGGGACCCAGTACTTC. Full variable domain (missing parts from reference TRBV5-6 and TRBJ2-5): DAGVTQSPTHLIKTRGQQVTLRCSPKSGHDTVSWYQQALGQGPQFIFQYYEEEERQRGNFPDRFSGHQFPNYSSELNVNALLLGDSALYLCASSSPLAGGGTQYFGPGTRLLVL.